The 3 T cell receptor beta chains presented below share a single source sample, sequenced in a study of shared clonotypes between healthy human individuals. Sequencing used immunoSEQ multiplex PCR; TCRdb keeps in-frame clones, though not all of them. This table has over a million clones, roughly 97% appearing once. Sequenced sample: naive CD4+ T cells sorted from blood. The subset denotes: CD45RA+ positively selected. These TCRs come from a man under 40 in good health.

This clone has only one observation. V gene TRBV28 combines with J gene TRBJ2-4; D remains unclear. V gave up 4 bases and J gave up 4 bases, with 11 bases separating them. This CDR3 has 14 residues. Germline values: CDR1 MDHEN, CDR2 SYDVKM. CDR3 protein: CASSSFRVKNIQYF. As DNA, the CDR3 is TGTGCCAGCAGTTCGTTCCGGGTAAAAAACATTCAGTACTTC.

V is TRBV7-9 and J is TRBJ2-1; 11 nucleotides align to TRBD1. Trimming took 1 base from V and 9 from J; bases not matched to a gene: 5. CDR3 length equals 15 residues. The germline CDR1 and CDR2 sequences are SEHNR and FQNEAQ (reference sequence). The CDR3 region has the DNA TGTGCCAGCAGCTTAGTTGGGACAGGGGGGAGTGAGCAGTTCTTC. Its protein is CASSLVGTGGSEQFF.

V gene TRBV6-1 combines with J gene TRBJ1-5, with D unclear. The length of the CDR3 is 15 residues. The V end lost 2 bases, the J end lost 4 bases, and 12 bases lay between the germline ends. Germline assignment: CDR1 MNHNS and CDR2 SASEGT. CDR3: CASSEFFTANQPQHF. CDR3 DNA: TGTGCCAGCAGTGAATTTTTCACAGCAAATCAGCCCCAGCATTTT.